What follows describes a single T cell receptor beta chain. What antigen it recognizes has not been identified. Qualities for individual bases were not recorded, and no much larger clone is one base off. Other DNA sequences of this sample code for an identical CDR3. The CDR1 and CDR2 encoded by the germline V gene (reference sequence) are GTSNPN and SVGIG. The CDR3 holds 13 amino acids from the cysteine to the phenylalanine. Only CDR3 DNA remains: 39 bases, in frame from the first base. V is pared back by 3 bases and J by 0 bases, with 8 bases lying between the germline termini. Library method: the immunoSEQ multiplex PCR assay. RNA was extracted from all samples and reverse transcribed into cDNA as template for TCR sequencing. SuperScript III was used for first-strand cDNA synthesis, primed with a 2:1 mix of oligo-dT and random hexamers. A synthetic immune receptor repertoire was used to measure amplification bias, and any remaining bias was corrected computationally. The authors processed their data as follows. After raw reads were preprocessed to remove errors, the CDR3 was defined following IMGT conventions as running from the conserved cysteine to phenylalanine. To get clonality, Shannon entropy was normalized by log2 of the number of productive unique TCRs and the result was subtracted from 1. Whether scalp clones were CD4 or CD8 was inferred by matching scalp TCRbeta sequences against CD4 and CD8 repertoires sorted from blood. The table comes from immuneACCESS by way of TCRdb, which keeps in-frame sequences with V and J called. Part of the clones is missing from these tables; in studies checked, under half for an unresolved V gene and the rest for unknown reasons. V and J calls plus clone size are reproduced from that table; the DNA served to infer D and trimming. Within this sample are 150,000 to 200,000 clones, with around 54% of them counted one time only. Approximately 4.8% of the sample is taken by the ten largest.

PBMCs were isolated by density centrifugation and stained for CD3, CD4 and CD8, after which CD4+ and CD8+ T cells were sorted on a FACSAria. Unaffected controls provided scalp biopsies and blood samples. This record belongs to a study of CD8+ T cells in alopecia areata (dated by TCRdb to the late 2010s). Notes on the research overall: The study used high-throughput TCRbeta sequencing to examine T cell clonal expansion in alopecia areata, in both the C3H/HeJ mouse model and human patients. TCRbeta CDR3 regions were amplified by immunoSEQ multiplex PCR with 35 Vbeta forward and 13 Jbeta reverse primers. The RNA source kit depended on sample type: the PAXgene miRNA kit for fixed scalp, the miRNeasy kit for PBMCs, and the RNeasy kit for mouse skin. On the human side, TCRbeta sequencing was run on scalp tissue and on sorted CD4+ and CD8+ peripheral blood T cells from healthy controls and from alopecia areata patients with either patchy or totalis/universalis disease. Clonality in the scalp was compared among normal scalp (n=4), patchy alopecia areata scalp (n=8), and alopecia totalis/universalis scalp (n=8). What the authors observed across the whole study: Lesional scalp, especially in alopecia totalis/universalis, showed higher clonality and more expanded CD8+ clones than normal scalp, suggesting antigenic drive. Unlike mouse skin, where gammadelta T cells dominate, normal human skin contains resident alphabeta T cells that get sequenced too, which complicates analysis of the scalp TCR repertoire. TCR sequences shared between patients were less clear than in mice, possibly partly because of HLA diversity in the patient population.

This sequence was found in a human donor in good health. The sequenced material came from CD4+ T cells sorted from blood. The V and J segments used are TRBV30 and TRBJ1-1; the D gene cannot be resolved reliably. The CDR3 amino acid sequence is: CAWRTGLNTEAFF. The base sequence is TGTGCCTGGAGAACTGGTCTGAACACTGAAGCTTTCTTT.